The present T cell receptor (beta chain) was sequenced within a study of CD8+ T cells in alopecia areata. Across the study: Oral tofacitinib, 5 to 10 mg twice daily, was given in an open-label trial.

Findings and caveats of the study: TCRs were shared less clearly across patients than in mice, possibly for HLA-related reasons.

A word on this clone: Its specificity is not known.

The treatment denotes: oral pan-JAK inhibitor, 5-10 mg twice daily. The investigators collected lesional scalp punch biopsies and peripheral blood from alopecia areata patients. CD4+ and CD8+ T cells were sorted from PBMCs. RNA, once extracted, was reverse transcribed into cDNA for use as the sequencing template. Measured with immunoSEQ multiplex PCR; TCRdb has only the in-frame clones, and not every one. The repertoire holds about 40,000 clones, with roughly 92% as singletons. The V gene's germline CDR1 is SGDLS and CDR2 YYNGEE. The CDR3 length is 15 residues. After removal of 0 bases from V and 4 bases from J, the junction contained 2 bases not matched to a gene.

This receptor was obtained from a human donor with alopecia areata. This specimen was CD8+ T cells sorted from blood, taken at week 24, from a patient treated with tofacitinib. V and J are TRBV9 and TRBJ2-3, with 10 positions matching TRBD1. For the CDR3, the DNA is TGTGCCAGCAGCGTAGAGGGACAGGGGTCAGATACGCAGTATTTT. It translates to CASSVEGQGSDTQYF.